These 8 T cell receptor beta chains came from one sample sequenced in a study of cytotoxic CD8 clonotypes in ibrutinib-treated CLL. The table came from immunoSEQ multiplex PCR; TCRdb's copy has only in-frame clones and leaves some out. The table records about 49,000 clones, roughly 53% of them present only once. Sequencing was performed on PBMCs, taken after 12 months of ibrutinib treatment. Receptor source: a human donor with chronic lymphocytic leukemia.

This rearrangement joins TRBV28 to TRBJ1-1, with a tentative D call TRBD1 (6 bases). V was cut by 2 bases and J by 5 bases, with 18 bases left in between. The CDR3 is made up of 16 amino acids. Per germline, CDR1 MDHEN and CDR2 SYDVKM. CDR3 loop: CASSLVPGDVRTEAFF. The CDR3 DNA sequence: TGTGCCAGCAGTTTAGTCCCAGGGGATGTGAGGACTGAAGCTTTCTTT.

V usage is TRBV7-6 and J usage is TRBJ2-3; no firm D call. The CDR3 spans 13 residues. V was trimmed by 4 bases and J by 2 bases, leaving 7 bases between them. Germline assignment: CDR1 SGHVS and CDR2 FNYEAQ. For the CDR3, the DNA is TGTGCCAGCAGCTGGACCGTCACAGATACGCAGTATTTT. Translated, it gives CASSWTVTDTQYF.

The rearrangement uses TRBV6-1 and TRBJ2-7, with 8 positions matching TRBD1. The CDR3 loop spans 13 amino acids. Germline trimming cut 7 bases from V and 3 bases from J; bases unmatched to any gene: 5. Germline CDR1 MNHNS, CDR2 SASEGT. In nucleotides, the CDR3 is TGTGCCAGCATCGGGGACAGGAGCTACGAGCAGTACTTC. This translates into CASIGDRSYEQYF.

This clone was detected a few times. The V and J genes are TRBV5-1 and TRBJ2-2, with TRBD2 matching over 10 bases. Trimming at V came to 4 bases and at J to 4 bases, leaving 4 bases not matched to a gene. This CDR3 contains 15 residues. CDR1 and CDR2 (germline): SGHRS, YFSETQ. CDR3 in DNA: TGCGCCAGCAGCACAGCGGGAGGGATCACCGGGGAGCTGTTTTTT. Amino acid sequence: CASSTAGGITGELFF. Full variable domain (outside the CDR3, taken from reference TRBV5-1 and TRBJ2-2): KAGVTQTPRYLIKTRGQQVTLSCSPISGHRSVSWYQQTPGQGLQFLFEYFSETQRNKGNFPGRFSGRQFSNSRSEMNVSTLELGDSALYLCASSTAGGITGELFFGEGSRLTVL.

The rearrangement joins TRBV7-2 to TRBJ2-3; TRBD2 might be the D (5 bases). The CDR3 is made up of 15 amino acids. Germline V gene sequence: CDR1 SGHTA, CDR2 FQGNSA. V lost 0 bases and J lost 1, with 8 bases in between. This chain's CDR3 is CASSLATTGTDTQYF. Written as DNA, the CDR3 is TGTGCCAGCAGCTTAGCGACTACAGGCACAGATACGCAGTATTTT.

The chain couples TRBV6-6 to TRBJ1-4; 7 bases agree with TRBD1. The V segment lost 1 base and the J segment 7 bases; nucleotides outside the gene matches: 3. CDR3 length: 14 residues. Per the germline V gene, CDR1 is MNHNY and CDR2 is SVGAGI (reference sequence). This CDR3 reads CASSYFRQGEKLFF. CDR3 bases: TGTGCCAGCAGTTACTTCCGACAGGGTGAAAAACTGTTTTTT.

This chain joins TRBV7-8 and TRBJ2-7; 7 positions agree with TRBD2. The V gene's germline CDR1 is SGHVS and CDR2 FQNEAQ. Germline trimming cut 0 bases from V and 1 base from J; bases unmatched to any gene: 12. This CDR3 comprises 18 residues. The CDR3 nucleotides read TGTGCCAGCAGCTTAGCGCCACCTAGCGGCCCTTTTTCCTACGAGCAGTACTTC. Translation: CASSLAPPSGPFSYEQYF.

The chain uses TRBV10-1 and TRBJ1-5; D gene uncertain. Germline V lookup: CDR1 WNHNN, CDR2 SYGVQD (reference sequence). V was trimmed by 2 bases and J by 5 bases, leaving 4 bases between them. The length of the CDR3 is 12 residues. In DNA, the CDR3 is TGCGCCAGCAGTGAGCGTGATCAGCCCCAGCATTTT. Translating it yields CASSERDQPQHF.